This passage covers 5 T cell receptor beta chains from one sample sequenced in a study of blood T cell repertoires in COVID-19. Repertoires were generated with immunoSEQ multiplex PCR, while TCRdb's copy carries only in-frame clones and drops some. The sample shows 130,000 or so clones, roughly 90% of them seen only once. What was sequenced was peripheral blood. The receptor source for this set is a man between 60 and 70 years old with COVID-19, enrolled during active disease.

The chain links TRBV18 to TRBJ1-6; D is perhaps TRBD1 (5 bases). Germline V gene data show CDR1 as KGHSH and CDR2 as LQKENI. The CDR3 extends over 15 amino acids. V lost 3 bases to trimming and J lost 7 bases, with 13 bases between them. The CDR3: CASSPPDMGNSPLHF. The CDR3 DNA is TGTGCCAGCTCACCCCCGGACATGGGGAATTCACCCCTCCACTTT.

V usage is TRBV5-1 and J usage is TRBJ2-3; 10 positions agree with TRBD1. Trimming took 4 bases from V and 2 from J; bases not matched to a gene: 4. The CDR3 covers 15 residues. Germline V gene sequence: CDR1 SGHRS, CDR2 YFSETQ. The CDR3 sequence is CASSRGTGVTDTQYF. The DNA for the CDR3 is TGCGCCAGCAGCAGAGGGACAGGGGTCACAGATACGCAGTATTTT.

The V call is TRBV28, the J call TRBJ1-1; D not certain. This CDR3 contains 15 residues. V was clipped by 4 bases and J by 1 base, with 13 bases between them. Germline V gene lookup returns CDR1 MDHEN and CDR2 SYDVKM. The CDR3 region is CASSSLRGANTEAFF. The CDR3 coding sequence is TGTGCCAGCAGTTCCCTCCGTGGAGCGAACACTGAAGCTTTCTTT.

CDR3 protein: CAWSVRQATSTDTQYF. The CDR3 bases are TGTGCCTGGAGTGTACGTCAGGCAACGAGCACAGATACGCAGTATTTT. The chain uses TRBV30 and TRBJ2-3; no clear D gene. Trimming removed 0 bases at V and 0 bases at J, with 13 bases between. The germline V gene has CDR1 GTSNPN and CDR2 SVGIG (reference sequence). This CDR3 region has 16 residues.

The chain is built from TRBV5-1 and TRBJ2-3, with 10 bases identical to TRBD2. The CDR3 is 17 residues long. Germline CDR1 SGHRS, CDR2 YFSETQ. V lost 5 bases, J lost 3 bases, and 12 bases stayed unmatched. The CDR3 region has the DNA TGCGCCAGCAGTTTTGTGAGCGGGGGGGCCCGGACAGATACGCAGTATTTT. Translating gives CASSFVSGGARTDTQYF.